These T cell receptor beta chains were read from a single sample in a study of control samples from healthy donors and cancer patients. Sequencing was performed with immunoSEQ multiplex PCR; in TCRdb, only in-frame clones are kept and a portion is missing. The data hold about 82,000 clones, with around 87% observed a single time. The sequenced sample was blood. The origin of the receptors is a man aged 45-65 years in good health. Both conserved end residues are part of each CDR3. D genes are given only for firm matches. Clone size appears in some rows only: once, few, many, or a class for an expanded clone.

v_call	j_call	d_call	clone_size	cdr3_aa	cdr3_nt
TRBV18	TRBJ1-5	-	-	CASSPDHISNQPQHF	TGTGCCAGCTCACCAGATCATATTAGCAATCAGCCCCAGCATTTT
TRBV6-6	TRBJ2-1	-	-	CASSHFRPYNEQFF	TGTGCCAGCAGTCACTTCCGACCCTACAATGAGCAGTTCTTC
TRBV5-1	TRBJ1-1	-	-	CASSEPNTEAFF	TGCGCCAGCAGTGAGCCGAACACTGAAGCTTTCTTT
TRBV18	TRBJ1-1	-	-	CASSPGRETTEAFF	TGTGCCAGCTCACCGGGCAGGGAAACCACTGAAGCTTTCTTT
TRBV6-5	TRBJ1-5	-	-	CASSYGQNQPQHF	TGTGCCAGCAGTTACGGCCAGAATCAGCCCCAGCATTTT
TRBV25-1	TRBJ1-5	TRBD1	-	CASSGTGGSGGNQPQHF	TGTGCCAGCAGTGGGACAGGGGGCTCAGGGGGCAATCAGCCCCAGCATTTT
TRBV13	TRBJ2-1	TRBD2	-	CASSLMSGSAYNEQFF	TGTGCCAGCAGCTTGATGAGCGGGAGCGCCTACAATGAGCAGTTCTTC
TRBV5-1	TRBJ2-3	TRBD2	-	CASSLKTLAGGLTDTQYF	TGCGCCAGCAGCTTGAAGACTTTAGCGGGAGGCCTCACAGATACGCAGTATTTT
TRBV6-5	TRBJ1-2	-	few	CASSLQGVDGYTF	TGTGCCAGCAGTCTACAGGGTGTGGATGGCTACACCTTC
TRBV10-3	TRBJ2-2	TRBD2	-	CAISGGTSGGPGNTGELFF	TGTGCCATCAGTGGTGGGACTAGCGGGGGGCCGGGAAACACCGGGGAGCTGTTTTTT
TRBV7-2	TRBJ2-4	TRBD1	-	CASSSRQGAWEYF	TGTGCCAGCAGCTCCCGACAGGGGGCATGGGAGTACTTC
TRBV2	TRBJ1-5	-	-	CASSVEEYSNQPQHF	TGTGCCAGCAGTGTCGAAGAGTATAGCAATCAGCCCCAGCATTTT
TRBV20-1	TRBJ1-1	-	-	CSASRQWNTEAFF	TGCAGTGCTAGTAGACAGTGGAACACTGAAGCTTTCTTT
TRBV6-1	TRBJ2-5	TRBD2	-	CASSEDGGGAGETQYF	TGTGCCAGCAGTGAAGATGGGGGGGGAGCAGGAGAGACCCAGTACTTC
TRBV12-1	TRBJ2-5	-	-	CASSFSGGLQETQYF	TGTGCCAGCAGTTTTAGCGGGGGGTTACAAGAGACCCAGTACTTC
TRBV6-2/TRBV6-3	TRBJ1-2	-	-	CASSYNGIDYGYTF	TGTGCCAGCAGTTACAACGGAATCGACTATGGCTACACCTTC
TRBV2	TRBJ1-2	-	-	CASSEATGYGYTF	TGTGCCAGCAGTGAAGCCACAGGGTATGGCTACACCTTC
TRBV7-8	TRBJ2-7	TRBD1	-	CASSPQGQGTSYEQYF	TGTGCCAGCAGCCCCCAGGGACAGGGAACGTCCTACGAGCAGTACTTC
TRBV5-4	TRBJ2-1	-	-	CASSLEGTTNYNEQFF	TGTGCCAGCAGCTTGGAAGGGACCACAAATTACAATGAGCAGTTCTTC
TRBV6-2/TRBV6-3	TRBJ2-1	TRBD2	-	CASSPRGLAVWYEQFF	TGTGCCAGCAGTCCACGGGGACTAGCGGTTTGGTATGAGCAGTTCTTC
TRBV10-1	TRBJ2-4	TRBD2	-	CASSEWSGGDHIQYF	TGCGCCAGCAGTGAGTGGTCGGGAGGAGATCACATTCAGTACTTC
TRBV19	TRBJ1-4	TRBD1	-	CASWRGQQSNEKLFF	TGTGCCAGTTGGAGGGGACAGCAATCTAATGAAAAACTGTTTTTT